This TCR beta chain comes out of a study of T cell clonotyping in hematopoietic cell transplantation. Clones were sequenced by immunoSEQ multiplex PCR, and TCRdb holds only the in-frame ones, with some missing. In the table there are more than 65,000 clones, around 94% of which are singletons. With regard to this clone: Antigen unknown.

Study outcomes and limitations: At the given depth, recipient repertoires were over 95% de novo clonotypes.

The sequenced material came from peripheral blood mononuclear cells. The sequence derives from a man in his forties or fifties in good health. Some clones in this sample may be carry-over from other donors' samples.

Written as DNA, the CDR3 is TGTGCCAGCAATTTCGGAGGCAGGCTGCAAGAGACCCAGTACTTC. Its protein product is CASNFGGRLQETQYF. The rearrangement uses TRBV28 and TRBJ2-5; TRBD2 might be the D (5 bases). CDR1 is MDHEN, CDR2 SYDVKM, per germline. This CDR3 spans 15 amino acids. Trimming shortened V by 7 bases and J by 2 bases, and 17 bases separated the two germline ends.